This T cell receptor (beta chain) was identified in a study of OX40 agonist ivuxolimab in advanced cancers. Study summary: Hepatocellular carcinoma, melanoma, renal cell or head and neck cancer occurred in dose-escalation patients.

Only in-frame clones appear in the TCRdb table, and some are missing; sequencing was by immunoSEQ multiplex PCR. The table shows 70,000 or so clones, with 85% occurring only once. Trimming took 2 bases from V and 3 from J, leaving 10 bases between them. In germline, CDR1 is MNHEY, CDR2 SMNVEV (reference sequence). This CDR3 comprises 15 residues. At baseline, cycle 4 day 1, and cycle 7 day 1, blood was sampled. The sequencing used CD4+ or CD8+ T cells sorted from blood, collected in a trial of the OX40 agonist ivuxolimab. This chain uses TRBV27 with TRBJ2-2; D perhaps matches TRBD2 (5 bases). The TCR sequence derives from an adult with an advanced solid tumor such as melanoma, head and neck, liver or kidney cancer. The CDR3 region has the DNA TGTGCCAGCAGTTTAACGGCGGGTCACACCGGGGAGCTGTTTTTT. Its protein is CASSLTAGHTGELFF.